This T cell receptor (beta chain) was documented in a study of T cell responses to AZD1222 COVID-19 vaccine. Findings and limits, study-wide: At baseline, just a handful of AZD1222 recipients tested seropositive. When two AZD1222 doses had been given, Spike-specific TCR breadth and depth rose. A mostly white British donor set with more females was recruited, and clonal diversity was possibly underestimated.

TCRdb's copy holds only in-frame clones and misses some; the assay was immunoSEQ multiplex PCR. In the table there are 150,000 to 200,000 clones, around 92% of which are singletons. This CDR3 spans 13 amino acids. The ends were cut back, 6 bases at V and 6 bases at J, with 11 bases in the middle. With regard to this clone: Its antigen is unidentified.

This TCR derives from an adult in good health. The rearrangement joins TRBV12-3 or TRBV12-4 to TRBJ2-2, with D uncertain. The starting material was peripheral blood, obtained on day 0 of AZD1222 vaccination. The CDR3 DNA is TGTGCCAGCAGGCACGGAAGGTCCGGGGAGCTGTTTTTT. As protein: CASRHGRSGELFF.